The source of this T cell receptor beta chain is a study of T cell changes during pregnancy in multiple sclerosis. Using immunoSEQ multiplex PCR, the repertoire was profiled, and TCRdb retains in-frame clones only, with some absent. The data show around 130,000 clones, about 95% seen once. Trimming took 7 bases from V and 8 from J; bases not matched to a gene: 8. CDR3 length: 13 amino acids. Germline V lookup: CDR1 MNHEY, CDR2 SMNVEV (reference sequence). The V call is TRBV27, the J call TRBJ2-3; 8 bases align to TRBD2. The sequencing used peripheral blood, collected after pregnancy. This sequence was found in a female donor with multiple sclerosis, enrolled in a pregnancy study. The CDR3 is CASTGTSRGTQYF. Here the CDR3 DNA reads TGTGCCAGCACTGGGACTAGTCGGGGTACGCAGTATTTT.